A selection of T cell receptor beta chains follows, all from one sample in a study of cytomegalovirus exposure and HLA in healthy donors. Clones were sequenced by immunoSEQ multiplex PCR, and TCRdb holds only the in-frame ones, with some missing. The data show 130,000 to 150,000 clones, just under 85% seen once. Sample: PBMCs. The origin of the receptors is a man aged 40-49 years in good health and CMV-seropositive. CDR3s leave out the opening cysteine and the closing phenylalanine or tryptophan. Fields, in order: V gene, CDR3 protein.

v_gene: TRBV11-2
CDR3aa: ASSLAGDHNEQF

v_gene: TRBV18
CDR3aa: ASLADRGATEAF

v_gene: TRBV11-2
CDR3aa: ASGTVVGNTIY

v_gene: TRBV9
CDR3aa: ASSVGRGVGGRNDNEQF

v_gene: TRBV18
CDR3aa: ASSPGQAGINQPQH

v_gene: TRBV5-1
CDR3aa: ASSPELAGGGTQY

v_gene: TRBV7-9
CDR3aa: ASSTQGFDQPQH

v_gene: TRBV30
CDR3aa: AWSFLGSSYEQY

v_gene: TRBV15
CDR3aa: ATSRGTSGTYNEQF

v_gene: TRBV6-1
CDR3aa: ASTERQGGTEAF

v_gene: TRBV30
CDR3aa: AWSVVGGSYNSPLH

v_gene: TRBV4-1
CDR3aa: ASSPTPGGALIMLNTEAF

v_gene: TRBV7-3
CDR3aa: ASSPRSGTDTQY

v_gene: TRBV5-1
CDR3aa: ASSPGVDREQY

v_gene: TRBV30
CDR3aa: AWSATVANTQY

v_gene: TRBV9
CDR3aa: ASSLFGGSNYGYT

v_gene: TRBV27
CDR3aa: ASSFRGVNTEAF

v_gene: TRBV6-1
CDR3aa: ASINGYGYT

v_gene: TRBV27
CDR3aa: ASSFGQLQPQH

v_gene: TRBV27
CDR3aa: ANMGQGDTGELF

v_gene: TRBV2
CDR3aa: ASTGTGRTEAF

v_gene: TRBV5-4
CDR3aa: ASSKTGAKNIQY

v_gene: TRBV5-1
CDR3aa: ASSLKQVNTEAF

v_gene: TRBV4-3
CDR3aa: ASSRGGDLTDTQY

v_gene: TRBV5-1
CDR3aa: ASSLLGGQGAYGYT

v_gene: TRBV5-5
CDR3aa: ASSLRGSNTGELF

v_gene: TRBV18
CDR3aa: ASSHGQGASYEQY

v_gene: TRBV7-3
CDR3aa: ASSSITGLASYNEQF

v_gene: TRBV6-5
CDR3aa: ASRLPGVREQY